These T cell receptor beta chains were read from a single sample in a study of shared clonotypes between healthy human individuals. TCRdb keeps only in-frame clones here, not all; method: immunoSEQ multiplex PCR. The sample lists under 1,900,000 clones; around 98.5% were seen once. Sequencing was done on a sample of naive CD4+ T cells sorted from blood. Receptors were obtained from a man in his thirties or forties in good health. CDR3s include the opening cysteine and the closing phenylalanine or tryptophan. The order of the fields is J gene, D gene, clone size, V gene, CDR3 protein, CDR3 DNA. The D gene is left open where the match is weak. Clone size is stated in some rows and not others, as once, few, many or a class when expanded.

>TRBJ2-1|TRBD2|-|TRBV9
CASSPRELAGAYPYNEQFF
TGTGCCAGCAGCCCACGAGAACTAGCGGGAGCGTATCCCTACAATGAGCAGTTCTTC
>TRBJ2-7|-|-|TRBV5-1
CASSSGEYEQYF
TGCGCCAGCAGCTCGGGCGAATACGAGCAGTACTTC
>TRBJ2-1|-|-|TRBV18
CASSPSDSSYNEQFF
TGTGCCAGCTCACCGTCAGACAGTTCCTACAATGAGCAGTTCTTC
>TRBJ2-7|-|-|TRBV5-4
CASSLGGSRYEQYF
TGTGCCAGCAGCTTGGGGGGCAGCAGATACGAGCAGTACTTC
>TRBJ2-3|-|-|TRBV5-5
CASSLVSSPTDTQYF
TGTGCCAGCAGCTTGGTGTCATCCCCCACAGATACGCAGTATTTT
>TRBJ2-1|TRBD2|-|TRBV19
CASSIASGMYNEQFF
TGTGCCAGTAGTATAGCTAGCGGGATGTACAATGAGCAGTTCTTC
>TRBJ2-2|-|-|TRBV2
CASSVSAPGTGELFF
TGTGCCAGCAGTGTCAGCGCCCCGGGCACCGGGGAGCTGTTTTTT
>TRBJ2-1|TRBD2|-|TRBV5-1
CASSFVAGVNNEQFF
TGCGCCAGCAGCTTCGTAGCGGGAGTAAACAATGAGCAGTTCTTC
>TRBJ2-7|-|-|TRBV5-1
CASSVARGSYEQYF
TGCGCCAGCAGTGTGGCGCGGGGCTCCTACGAGCAGTACTTC
>TRBJ2-1|TRBD2|-|TRBV25-1
CASSAGTSAWSNEQFF
TGTGCCAGCAGTGCGGGGACTAGCGCCTGGAGCAATGAGCAGTTCTTC
>TRBJ1-1|-|-|TRBV5-6
CASSYTGVAEAFF
TGTGCCAGCAGCTACACCGGCGTGGCTGAAGCTTTCTTT
>TRBJ2-2|-|-|TRBV5-4
CASSATPANTGELFF
TGTGCCAGCAGCGCAACACCAGCGAACACCGGGGAGCTGTTTTTT
>TRBJ2-7|-|-|TRBV20-1
CSASGSYEQYF
TGCAGTGCTAGCGGCTCCTACGAGCAGTACTTC
>TRBJ2-1|TRBD2|-|TRBV5-4
CASTLAGGPFNEQFF
TGTGCCAGCACTTTAGCGGGAGGGCCCTTCAATGAGCAGTTCTTC
>TRBJ2-1|-|-|TRBV7-2
CASMRYNEQFF
TGTGCCAGCATGCGGTACAATGAGCAGTTCTTC
>TRBJ2-5|-|-|TRBV29-1
CSVRGTGRLETQYF
TGCAGCGTTCGGGGCACAGGACGTTTGGAGACCCAGTACTTC
>TRBJ2-3|TRBD2|-|TRBV7-6
CASTILAAGTDTQYF
TGTGCCAGCACCATACTAGCGGCCGGGACAGATACGCAGTATTTT
>TRBJ2-1|-|-|TRBV29-1
CSVFQRSHNEQFF
TGCAGCGTTTTCCAGAGGTCCCACAATGAGCAGTTCTTC
>TRBJ2-2|TRBD2|once|TRBV7-8
CASSPRERGNTGELFF
TGTGCCAGCAGCCCGCGGGAGAGGGGGAACACCGGGGAGCTGTTTTTT
>TRBJ2-7|TRBD2|-|TRBV19
CASSGLAGAYEQYF
TGTGCCAGTAGTGGACTAGCGGGGGCCTACGAGCAGTACTTC
>TRBJ2-7|TRBD2|-|TRBV5-1
CASSVLAEYEQYF
TGCGCCAGCAGCGTCCTAGCGGAATACGAGCAGTACTTC
>TRBJ2-7|-|-|TRBV10-1
CASQGVSDEQYF
TGCGCCAGCCAAGGAGTGTCGGACGAGCAGTACTTC
>TRBJ2-7|TRBD1|-|TRBV10-1
CASSKGQGFLEQYF
TGCGCCAGCAGTAAGGGACAGGGATTCCTGGAGCAGTACTTC
>TRBJ2-3|TRBD2|-|TRBV29-1
CSAQRTSGSFTDTQYF
TGCAGCGCTCAACGGACTAGCGGGAGTTTTACAGATACGCAGTATTTT
>TRBJ1-4|-|-|TRBV29-1
CSVGQINEKLFF
TGCAGCGTTGGGCAGATTAATGAAAAACTGTTTTTT
>TRBJ2-5|TRBD2|once|TRBV29-1
CSVPTGGGTGETQYF
TGCAGCGTTCCAACGGGGGGAGGTACGGGAGAGACCCAGTACTTC